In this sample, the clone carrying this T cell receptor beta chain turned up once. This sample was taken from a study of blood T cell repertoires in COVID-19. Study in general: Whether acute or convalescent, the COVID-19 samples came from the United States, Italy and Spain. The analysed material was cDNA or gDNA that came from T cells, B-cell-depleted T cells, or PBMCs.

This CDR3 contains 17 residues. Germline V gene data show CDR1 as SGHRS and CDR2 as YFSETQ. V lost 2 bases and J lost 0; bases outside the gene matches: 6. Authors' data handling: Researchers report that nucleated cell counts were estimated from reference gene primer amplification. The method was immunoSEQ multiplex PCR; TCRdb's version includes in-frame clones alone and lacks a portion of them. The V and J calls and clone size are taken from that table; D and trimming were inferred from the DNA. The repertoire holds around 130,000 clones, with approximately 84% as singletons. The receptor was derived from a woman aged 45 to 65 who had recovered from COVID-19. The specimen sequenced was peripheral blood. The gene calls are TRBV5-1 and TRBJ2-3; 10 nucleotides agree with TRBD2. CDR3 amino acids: CASSFLAGGPSTDTQYF. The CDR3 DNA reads TGCGCCAGCAGCTTCTTAGCGGGGGGACCTAGCACAGATACGCAGTATTTT.